This TCR beta chain was identified during a study of T cells in Graves' hyperthyroidism and ophthalmopathy. Overall study findings and caveats: Expanded thyroid clonotypes (above 0.001) were mostly also found in blood.

Regions amplified from RNA transcripts were the TCR beta CDR3 regions. The HTBI primer set drove a first-round RT-PCR of the TCR CDR3. TCRdb re-derived calls from the multiplex PCR reads in MiXCR, one entry per CDR3 protein. The sample contains 650,000 to 750,000 distinct CDR3 sequences, 13% to 15% of which appear only once. The CDR3 is 15 residues long. V shed 3 bases and J 5 bases; nucleotides not matched to a gene: 7. These patients, aged 18 to 65, had recently diagnosed hyperthyroidism lasting under 2 months. Exclusions: uncontrolled infection, other autoimmune disease, pregnancy, lactation. Regarding this clonotype: Antigen unknown.

The receptor was isolated from a woman between 18 and 30 years old with Graves' hyperthyroidism. V gene TRBV12-3 or TRBV12-4 combines with J gene TRBJ2-1; 7 bases match TRBD2. The specimen was blood. This CDR3 is CASSFFAGEDNEQFF. CDR3 bases: TGTGCCAGCAGTTTTTTTGCGGGAGAGGACAATGAGCAGTTCTTC.